A selection of T cell receptor beta chains follows, all from one sample in a study of identical twins. From the 5' RACE reads, TCRdb called clonotypes with MiXCR, one entry per CDR3 protein. This sample has just over 500,000 distinct CDR3 sequences, with 22% found just once. These data are also associated with another study on T cells expressing NK-cell markers.

The sample was CD4+ T cells sorted from blood. All receptors come from a woman younger than 30 in good health. CDR3s include the opening cysteine and the closing phenylalanine or tryptophan. The D gene is left open where the match is weak. The size of a clone is reported for some rows only, either as once, few or many, or as a class for expanded clones.

abundance,j_gene,d_gene,v_gene,CDR3aa,CDR3nt
few,TRBJ1-2,TRBD1,TRBV7-2,CASSLVGQEGGYTF,TGTGCCAGCAGCTTAGTAGGACAGGAAGGTGGCTACACCTTC
-,TRBJ2-3,TRBD2,TRBV5-5,CASSFQRGTDTQYF,TGTGCCAGCAGCTTCCAGCGGGGGACAGATACGCAGTATTTT
few,TRBJ2-7,-,TRBV5-1,CASSLAGVREQYF,TGCGCCAGCAGCTTGGCAGGGGTTCGCGAGCAGTACTTC
few,TRBJ2-2,TRBD2,TRBV12-3/TRBV12-4,CASKRGATGELFF,TGTGCCAGTAAGCGGGGGGCCACCGGGGAGCTGTTTTTT
-,TRBJ2-7,-,TRBV7-3,CASSLMPGSPYEQYF,TGTGCCAGCAGCTTAATGCCGGGATCACCCTACGAGCAGTACTTC
few,TRBJ2-3,TRBD2,TRBV15,CATSSGPTDTQYF,TGTGCCACCTCTAGCGGCCCCACAGATACGCAGTATTTT
few,TRBJ1-1,-,TRBV4-2,CASSQDPWGKNTEAFF,TGTGCCAGCAGCCAAGATCCTTGGGGCAAGAACACTGAAGCTTTCTTT
-,TRBJ2-1,-,TRBV12-3/TRBV12-4,CASSFAGASYNEQFF,TGTGCCAGCAGTTTTGCAGGGGCCTCCTACAATGAGCAGTTCTTC
-,TRBJ2-4,-,TRBV20-1,CSARKSGENIQYF,TGCAGTGCTAGGAAGAGTGGGGAAAACATTCAGTACTTC
few,TRBJ2-3,TRBD2,TRBV7-8,CASSSWTSGRADTQYF,TGTGCCAGCAGCTCCTGGACTAGCGGGAGGGCAGATACGCAGTATTTT
-,TRBJ1-2,-,TRBV12-3/TRBV12-4,CASIPGEARGGYGYTF,TGTGCCAGCATCCCGGGGGAGGCGAGGGGCGGCTATGGCTACACCTTC
-,TRBJ2-7,-,TRBV5-1,CASSEDGSYEQYF,TGCGCCAGCAGCGAAGATGGCAGCTACGAGCAGTACTTC
-,TRBJ2-6,-,TRBV20-1,CSAQGNSGANVLTF,TGCAGTGCTCAAGGGAACTCTGGGGCCAACGTCCTGACTTTC
-,TRBJ1-5,TRBD1,TRBV6-5,CASSWTGYGDQPQHF,TGTGCCAGCAGTTGGACAGGGTACGGGGATCAGCCCCAGCATTTT
many,TRBJ2-3,-,TRBV5-1,CASSLEYTQYF,TGCGCCAGCAGCTTGGAATATACGCAGTATTTT